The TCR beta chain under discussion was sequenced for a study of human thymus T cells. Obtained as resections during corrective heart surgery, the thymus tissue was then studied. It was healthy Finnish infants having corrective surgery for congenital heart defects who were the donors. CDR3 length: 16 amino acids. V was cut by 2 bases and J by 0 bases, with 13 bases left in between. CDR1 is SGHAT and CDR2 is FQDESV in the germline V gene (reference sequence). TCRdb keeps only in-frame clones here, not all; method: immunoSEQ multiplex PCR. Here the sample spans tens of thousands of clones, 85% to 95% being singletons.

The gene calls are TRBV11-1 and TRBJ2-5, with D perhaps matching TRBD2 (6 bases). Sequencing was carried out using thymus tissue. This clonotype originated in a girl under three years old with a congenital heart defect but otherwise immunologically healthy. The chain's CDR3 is CASSLSRDSYQETQYF. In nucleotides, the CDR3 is TGTGCCAGCAGCTTAAGCCGGGACTCCTACCAAGAGACCCAGTACTTC. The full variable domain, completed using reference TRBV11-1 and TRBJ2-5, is EAEVAQSPRYKITEKSQAVAFWCDPISGHATLYWYRQILGQGPELLVQFQDESVVDDSQLPKDRFSAERLKGVDSTLKIQPAELGDSAMYLCASSLSRDSYQETQYFGPGTRLLVL.